This TCR beta chain stems from a study of blood T cells in healthy people across ages. Each donor had about 9.6 milliliters of peripheral blood drawn. The total RNA that was extracted per sample amounted to at least 5 micrograms. The authors ran a second PCR of 7 to 11 cycles using a sample-barcoded 5' primer and a J-beta primer mix. TCRdb independently ran MiXCR on the 5' RACE reads; one entry per CDR3 protein. The sample records under 800,000 distinct CDR3 sequences, approximately 39% being singletons. V was cut by 3 bases and J by 5 bases, with 19 bases left in between. The CDR3 covers 15 residues. CDR1 and CDR2 from the germline V gene are DFQATT and SNEGSKA (reference sequence).

The source of this sequence is a woman aged 55-69 years in good health. The sequenced sample consisted of blood. The rearrangement joins TRBV20-1 to TRBJ1-1; a possible D gene is TRBD1 (6 bases). The DNA for the CDR3 is TGCAGTGCTAGTGGGGGGTTCCAGGGGCGGACTGAAGCTTTCTTT. Its translation is CSASGGFQGRTEAFF.